The 15 T cell receptor beta chains presented below share a single source sample, sequenced in a study of cytomegalovirus exposure and HLA in healthy donors. The PCR used 60 Vbeta and 13 Jbeta primers. Profiled with immunoSEQ multiplex PCR; TCRdb holds only in-frame clones, not every one. The sample includes under 150,000 clones. The sequencing sample was made of PBMCs. These receptors originate from a woman aged 40 to 55 in good health and CMV-seronegative.

The chain combines TRBV19 with TRBJ1-2, with no clear D. CDR3 size: 15 residues. The V gene's germline CDR1 is LNHDA and CDR2 SQIVND (reference sequence). V was clipped by 5 bases and J by 4 bases, with 17 bases between them. The CDR3: CASSSLPGGFYGYTF. The DNA for the CDR3 is TGTGCCAGTAGTTCCCTCCCCGGAGGATTCTATGGCTACACCTTC.

The chain links TRBV27 to TRBJ2-1; the D gene is possibly TRBD2 (6 bases). The V and J ends lost 4 bases and 4 bases respectively, with 20 bases between them. Germline V lookup: CDR1 MNHEY, CDR2 SMNVEV (reference sequence). CDR3 length: 17 amino acids. This CDR3 is CASSSLTRLGGYNEQFF. CDR3 sequence (DNA): TGTGCCAGCAGTTCACTGACTCGCTTGGGGGGTTACAATGAGCAGTTCTTC.

The V and J genes are TRBV2 and TRBJ1-2, with 10 bases fitting TRBD1. V was clipped by 2 bases and J by 8 bases; unmatched bases: 5. The CDR3 sequence is 14 residues long. Germline CDR1 reads SNHLY; CDR2 reads FYNNEI. In DNA form, the CDR3 reads TGTGCCAGCAGTGAACTCAGGACAGGGGGGGGCTACACCTTC. Residues: CASSELRTGGGYTF.

The CDR3 loop reads CAWSVRLGRLRGYTF. DNA for the CDR3: TGTGCCTGGAGTGTACGTCTAGGCCGCTTGCGGGGCTACACCTTC. The chain is built from TRBV30 and TRBJ1-2, with D uncertain. The CDR3 has 15 residues. Trimming removed 0 bases at V and 8 bases at J, with 19 bases between. CDR1 and CDR2 from the germline V gene are GTSNPN and SVGIG (reference sequence).

The rearrangement uses TRBV5-1 and TRBJ1-1; TRBD1 matches at 12 bases. The V gene end was trimmed by 3 bases and the J gene end by 8 bases; junction bases not matched to a gene: 5. CDR1 SGHRS and CDR2 YFSETQ come from the germline V gene. This CDR3 spans 14 amino acids. The CDR3 reads CASSSTGTGGEAFF. CDR3 nucleotides: TGCGCCAGCAGCTCGACCGGGACAGGGGGCGAAGCTTTCTTT.

The chain joins TRBV5-1 to TRBJ2-3; D gene ambiguous. Trimming cost V 4 bases and J 6 bases, with 9 bases left between them. CDR3 length equals 12 residues. Germline CDR1 reads SGHRS; CDR2 reads YFSETQ. The CDR3 DNA reads as TGCGCCAGCAGCATGAGTATGGATACGCAGTATTTT. Translation gives CASSMSMDTQYF.

The chain joins TRBV19 to TRBJ2-6; D gene ambiguous. CDR1 is LNHDA, CDR2 SQIVND, per germline (reference sequence). There are 16 residues in the CDR3. With 4 bases removed from V and 0 bases from J, the gap between germline ends came to 10 bases. CDR3 bases: TGTGCCAGTAGTAAGAGACGGAGCTCTGGGGCCAACGTCCTGACTTTC. This translates into CASSKRRSSGANVLTF.

This chain connects TRBV6-1 to TRBJ2-2; maybe TRBD2 (6 bases). Per the germline V gene, CDR1 is MNHNS and CDR2 is SASEGT. Trimming pared 10 bases from V and 0 bases from J, leaving 15 bases between. CDR3 length: 15 residues. The CDR3 loop reads CATPRGKTNTGELFF. The CDR3 DNA reads TGTGCCACCCCACGGGGGAAAACGAACACCGGGGAGCTGTTTTTT.

Here the CDR3 DNA reads TGTGCCAGCAGCCCGGGGGTAGCGGGGGGGAGAGGAGAAGAGACCCAGTACTTC. Its protein product is CASSPGVAGGRGEETQYF. This rearrangement joins TRBV9 to TRBJ2-5; 11 positions match TRBD2. Germline lookup yields CDR1 SGDLS and CDR2 YYNGEE. The CDR3 spans 18 residues. V lost 4 bases to trimming and J lost 3 bases; unmatched junction nucleotides: 14.

J is TRBJ1-2 and V is TRBV28, with D possibly matching TRBD1 (5 bases). Looked up from germline, CDR1 is MDHEN and CDR2 is SYDVKM. CDR3 size: 15 residues. Trimming took off 7 bases at V and 1 base at J, with 16 bases between the two ends. Here the CDR3 DNA reads TGTGCCAGCACCTTAGGGGCACAGCTTAACTATGGCTACACCTTC. Amino acid sequence: CASTLGAQLNYGYTF.

The rearrangement joins TRBV15 to TRBJ2-2; TRBD1 matches at 10 bases. CDR1 and CDR2 (germline): LNHNV, YYDKDF (reference sequence). The V segment lost 2 bases and the J segment 5 bases; nucleotides outside the gene matches: 2. The CDR3 covers 15 residues. CDR3 DNA sequence: TGTGCCACCAGCAGACGACAGGGGGCGACCGGGGAGCTGTTTTTT. Protein sequence: CATSRRQGATGELFF. Full variable domain (outside the CDR3, taken from reference TRBV15 and TRBJ2-2): DAMVIQNPRYQVTQFGKPVTLSCSQTLNHNVMYWYQQKSSQAPKLLFHYYDKDFNNEADTPDNFQSRRPNTSFCFLDIRSPGLGDTAMYLCATSRRQGATGELFFGEGSRLTVL.

The rearrangement uses TRBV7-3 and TRBJ2-1, with 7 bases lining up with TRBD2. CDR1 and CDR2 from the germline V gene are SGHTA and FQGTGA. Germline trimming cut 5 bases from V and 4 bases from J; bases unmatched to any gene: 5. The length of the CDR3 is 14 residues. CDR3 DNA sequence: TGTGCCAGCAGCCTCTTAGCGGGTTACAATGAGCAGTTCTTC. This gives the protein CASSLLAGYNEQFF.

J is TRBJ2-5 and V is TRBV6-6; possibly TRBD2 for D (5 bases). Germline V gene sequence: CDR1 MNHNY, CDR2 SVGAGI (reference sequence). V dropped 2 bases and J dropped 4 bases, with 14 bases sitting between them. The CDR3 has 15 residues. The CDR3 protein is CASSYGERTGETQYF. CDR3 nucleotide sequence: TGTGCCAGCAGTTACGGCGAGCGGACGGGAGAGACCCAGTACTTC.

The V call is TRBV7-2, the J call TRBJ2-5; D is perhaps TRBD1 (6 bases). CDR3 size: 15 residues. CDR1 is SGHTA, CDR2 FQGNSA, per germline. Trimming stripped 0 bases from V and 1 base from J, with 9 bases between. CDR3 region: CASSLAGAIQETQYF. CDR3 DNA: TGTGCCAGCAGCTTAGCGGGGGCGATCCAAGAGACCCAGTACTTC.

This CDR3 reads CASSYRARVYGYTF. CDR3 nucleotide sequence: TGTGCCAGCAGTTACCGCGCGAGGGTCTATGGCTACACCTTC. The chain links TRBV6-5 to TRBJ1-2; no definite D call. The length of the CDR3 is 14 residues. Looked up from germline, CDR1 is MNHEY and CDR2 is SVGAGI. V lost 2 bases to trimming and J lost 4 bases, with 11 bases between them.